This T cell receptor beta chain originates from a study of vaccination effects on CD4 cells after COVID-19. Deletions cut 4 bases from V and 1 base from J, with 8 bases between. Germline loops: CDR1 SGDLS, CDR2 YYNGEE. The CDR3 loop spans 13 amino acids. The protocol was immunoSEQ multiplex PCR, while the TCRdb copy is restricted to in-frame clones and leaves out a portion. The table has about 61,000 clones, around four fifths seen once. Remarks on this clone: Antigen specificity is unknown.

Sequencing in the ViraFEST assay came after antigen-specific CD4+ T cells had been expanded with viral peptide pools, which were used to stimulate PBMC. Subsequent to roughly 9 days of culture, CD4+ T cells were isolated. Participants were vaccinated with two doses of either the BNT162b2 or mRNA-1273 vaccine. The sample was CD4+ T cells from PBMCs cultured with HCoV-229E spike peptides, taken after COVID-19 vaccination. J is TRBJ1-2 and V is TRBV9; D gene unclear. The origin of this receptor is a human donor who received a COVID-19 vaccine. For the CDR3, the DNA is TGTGCCAGCAGCCAAGGTCTTAACTATGGCTACACCTTC. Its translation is CASSQGLNYGYTF.